This passage covers 14 T cell receptor beta chains from one sample sequenced in a study of blood T cell repertoires in COVID-19. The protocol was immunoSEQ multiplex PCR, while the TCRdb copy is restricted to in-frame clones and leaves out a portion. Among over 60,000 clones, under 90% were seen once, and the ten largest hold roughly a tenth. Sequencing input: peripheral blood. These receptors all stem from a man aged 70 or older with active or convalescent COVID-19.

This clone has only a few counts. J is TRBJ2-2 and V is TRBV19; TRBD2 matches 9 bases. Germline-derived CDR1 and CDR2 are LNHDA and SQIVND (reference sequence). The CDR3 extends over 16 amino acids. The junction had 7 bases not matched to a gene; V was cut back by 8 bases and J by 0 bases. The CDR3 DNA reads TGTGCCAGTTACCATTTAGCGGGAGCGAACACCGGGGAGCTGTTTTTT. Its protein is CASYHLAGANTGELFF. The variable domain in full, with the rest retrieved from reference TRBV19 and TRBJ2-2, is DGGITQSPKYLFRKEGQNVTLSCEQNLNHDAMYWYRQDPGQGLRLIYYSQIVNDFQKGDIAEGYSVSREKKESFPLTVTSAQKNPTAFYLCASYHLAGANTGELFFGEGSRLTVL.

The chain combines TRBV19 with TRBJ2-7; 7 positions match TRBD2. The CDR3 is 14 amino acids. The V and J ends lost 3 bases and 8 bases, in that order; junction bases with no gene match: 10. Germline-derived CDR1 and CDR2 are LNHDA and SQIVND (reference sequence). The chain's CDR3 is CASSIASGSTQQYF. Written as DNA, the CDR3 is TGTGCCAGTAGTATCGCTAGCGGAAGTACGCAGCAGTACTTC.

This clone has only one observation. The rearrangement uses TRBV6-2 or TRBV6-3 and TRBJ2-7; 16 nucleotides match TRBD2. This CDR3 comprises 17 residues. V lost 5 bases to trimming and J lost 3 bases; unmatched junction nucleotides: 7. From germline, CDR1 is MNHEY and CDR2 SVGEGT. CDR3 bases: TGTGCCAGCAGTCCGGGACTAGCGGGAGGGCCGGGCTACGAGCAGTACTTC. Its protein is CASSPGLAGGPGYEQYF.

The J gene is TRBJ1-1, the V gene TRBV7-2, with D maybe TRBD1 (5 bases). The CDR3 spans 15 residues. Trimming shortened V by 2 bases and J by 0 bases, and 10 bases separated the two germline ends. Germline values: CDR1 SGHTA, CDR2 FQGNSA. The CDR3 here is CASSLYAGLNTEAFF. As DNA, the CDR3 is TGTGCCAGCAGCTTATATGCGGGGCTGAACACTGAAGCTTTCTTT.

V is TRBV5-1 and J is TRBJ1-4; D unclear. The CDR3 length is 13 residues. Germline V gene data show CDR1 as SGHRS and CDR2 as YFSETQ. The V gene lost 4 bases and the J gene lost 6 bases, with 10 bases spanning the gap. The DNA for the CDR3 is TGCGCCAGCAGCCTAATAACGGATGAAAAACTGTTTTTT. It encodes CASSLITDEKLFF.

The chain recombines TRBV27 with TRBJ1-3; possibly TRBD1 for D (6 bases). Per the germline V gene, CDR1 is MNHEY and CDR2 is SMNVEV (reference sequence). Trimming took 2 bases from V and 0 from J, leaving 11 bases between them. The CDR3 totals 16 residues. CDR3 in DNA: TGTGCCAGCAGTTTAACAGGGCCCCACTCTGGAAACACCATATATTTT. It codes for CASSLTGPHSGNTIYF.

This clone was counted a single time. J is TRBJ1-4 and V is TRBV15; 7 bases match TRBD1. This CDR3 is 14 amino acids long. The V gene end was trimmed by 5 bases and the J gene end by 1 base; junction bases not matched to a gene: 1. The germline V gene has CDR1 LNHNV and CDR2 YYDKDF (reference sequence). CDR3 protein: CATSRQGTNEKLFF. DNA for the CDR3: TGTGCCACCAGCCGACAGGGAACTAATGAAAAACTGTTTTTT.

The gene calls are TRBV5-1 and TRBJ2-7; D may be TRBD2 (6 bases). The CDR3 has 14 amino acids. Looked up from germline, CDR1 is SGHRS and CDR2 is YFSETQ. With 1 base removed from V and 2 bases from J, the gap between germline ends came to 10 bases. CDR3 loop: CASSLTGEAYEQYF. CDR3 DNA sequence: TGCGCCAGCAGCTTGACGGGAGAGGCCTACGAGCAGTACTTC. The full variable domain, with the rest looked up from reference TRBV5-1 and TRBJ2-7, is KAGVTQTPRYLIKTRGQQVTLSCSPISGHRSVSWYQQTPGQGLQFLFEYFSETQRNKGNFPGRFSGRQFSNSRSEMNVSTLELGDSALYLCASSLTGEAYEQYFGPGTRLTVT.

The genes are TRBV5-1 and TRBJ2-5, with 7 bases aligning to TRBD2. The CDR3 totals 13 residues. CDR1 is SGHRS and CDR2 is YFSETQ in the germline V gene. Germline trimming cut 5 bases from V and 5 bases from J; bases unmatched to any gene: 6. DNA of the CDR3: TGCGCCAGCAGTGGCGGGAGATATGAGACCCAGTACTTC. It yields the protein CASSGGRYETQYF. Using reference TRBV5-1 and TRBJ2-5 for the parts outside the CDR3, the full variable domain is KAGVTQTPRYLIKTRGQQVTLSCSPISGHRSVSWYQQTPGQGLQFLFEYFSETQRNKGNFPGRFSGRQFSNSRSEMNVSTLELGDSALYLCASSGGRYETQYFGPGTRLLVL.

The chain is built from TRBV25-1 and TRBJ2-2, with D unclear. The ends were cut back, 3 bases at V and 3 bases at J, with 8 bases in the middle. CDR1 and CDR2 from the germline V gene are MGHDK and SYGVNS. The CDR3 has 14 amino acids. CDR3 bases: TGTGCCAGCAGTGATAGCCGATACACCGGGGAGCTGTTTTTT. It codes for CASSDSRYTGELFF. Filled out from reference TRBV25-1 and TRBJ2-2, the complete variable domain reads EADIYQTPRYLVIGTGKKITLECSQTMGHDKMYWYQQDPGMELHLIHYSYGVNSTEKGDLSSESTVSRIRTEHFPLTLESARPSHTSQYLCASSDSRYTGELFFGEGSRLTVL.

This rearrangement joins TRBV2 to TRBJ2-5; TRBD2 aligns across 13 bases. Trimming took 6 bases from V and 4 from J; bases not matched to a gene: 5. CDR3 size: 15 residues. Germline V lookup: CDR1 SNHLY, CDR2 FYNNEI. CDR3 region: CASRKLAGGGETQYF. The CDR3 DNA reads as TGTGCCAGCAGGAAACTAGCGGGAGGGGGAGAGACCCAGTACTTC.

The chain has TRBV11-1 and TRBJ2-5; TRBD1 matches at 11 bases. This CDR3 region has 16 residues. The J segment lost 2 bases and the V segment lost 5 bases, leaving 7 bases of the junction unmatched. Germline V lookup: CDR1 SGHAT, CDR2 FQDESV (reference sequence). CDR3 sequence: CASSPGGTGGQETQYF. The CDR3 DNA is TGTGCCAGCAGCCCTGGGGGGACAGGGGGACAAGAGACCCAGTACTTC.

The chain recombines TRBV5-1 with TRBJ1-2; tentatively, D is TRBD1 (6 bases). Germline V gene data show CDR1 as SGHRS and CDR2 as YFSETQ. The CDR3 sequence is 13 residues long. Trimming shortened V by 0 bases and J by 5 bases, and 8 bases separated the two germline ends. CDR3 nucleotides: TGCGCCAGCAGCTTGGCAGGGGATTATGGCTACACCTTC. Its protein is CASSLAGDYGYTF.

V is TRBV28 and J is TRBJ1-5; 8 bases line up with TRBD1. The CDR3 length is 17 residues. The junction had 11 bases not matched to a gene; V was cut back by 1 base and J by 6 bases. Germline-derived CDR1 and CDR2 are MDHEN and SYDVKM. As DNA, the CDR3 is TGTGCCAGCAGTTTATATACAGGACAGGGAGAGATTCAGCCCCAGCATTTT. It translates to CASSLYTGQGEIQPQHF.